The 21 T cell receptor beta chains listed next were all sequenced from one sample in a study of radiation and T cells in renal cell carcinoma (dated by TCRdb to 2018 to 2021). In the paper's terms, the time point label means: blood 4 weeks post-SBRT, at nephrectomy. The sample's treatment or condition label, decoded: 15 Gy SBRT to primary tumor, nephrectomy 4 weeks later. Libraries were made using the immunoSEQ multiplex PCR assay. Imported from immuneACCESS, the table was reduced by TCRdb to in-frame sequences with V and J called. These copies leave out some clones; in studies compared against another copy, an unresolved V gene accounts for under half, and the cause of the remainder is not known. The sample records roughly 170,000 clones, about 88% of which are singletons. About 11% of the sample comes from the top ten. The specimen was blood, collected from a patient whose treatment included radiotherapy and nephrectomy. Every receptor here comes from a woman between 45 and 60 years old with renal cell carcinoma.

This sequence joins TRBV6-5 and TRBJ1-6; no definite D call. CDR3 length: 13 amino acids. Germline lookup yields CDR1 MNHEY and CDR2 SVGAGI. Trimming removed 3 bases at V and 5 bases at J, with 5 bases between. For the CDR3, the DNA is TGTGCCAGCAGTTATCTGGATAATTCACCCCTCCACTTT. It codes for CASSYLDNSPLHF.

The gene calls are TRBV6-5 and TRBJ2-7, with 8 nucleotides matching TRBD1. V dropped 8 bases and J dropped 4; count of bases not matched to a gene: 13. Germline CDR1 and CDR2: MNHEY and SVGAGI. The CDR3 loop spans 15 amino acids. The CDR3: CASAYRGTGLYEQYF. The CDR3 nucleotides are TGTGCCAGCGCCTATCGCGGGACAGGCTTATACGAGCAGTACTTC.

This clone was seen a single time. This rearrangement joins TRBV29-1 to TRBJ1-1; D possibly corresponds to TRBD1 (6 bases). Germline V lookup: CDR1 SQVTM, CDR2 ANQGSEA. Trimming cost V 4 bases and J 6 bases, with 9 bases left between them. The CDR3 runs 11 residues. The CDR3 is CSVGGAAEAFF. In DNA form, the CDR3 reads TGCAGCGTTGGGGGGGCAGCTGAAGCTTTCTTT.

The chain couples TRBV7-8 to TRBJ1-2; 8 bases match TRBD1. V trimming: 3 bases; J trimming: 2 bases; junction bases outside the gene matches: 5. Germline CDR1 is SGHVS and CDR2 is FQNEAQ. The CDR3 length is 15 residues. CDR3 amino acids: CASSFFGQGNYGYTF. The CDR3 DNA follows: TGTGCCAGCAGCTTCTTCGGACAGGGAAACTATGGCTACACCTTC.

The sample holds one count of this clone. The chain joins TRBV7-2 to TRBJ2-5; either TRBD1 or TRBD2 may supply D (5 bases each). V gave up 4 bases and J gave up 2 bases, with 8 bases separating them. Germline V gene lookup returns CDR1 SGHTA and CDR2 FQGNSA. The CDR3 consists of 13 residues. CDR3 residues: CASSWGRQETQYF. CDR3 coding DNA: TGTGCCAGCAGCTGGGGACGGCAAGAGACCCAGTACTTC.

V is TRBV19 and J is TRBJ1-6; 7 bases are a match to TRBD1. V was pared by 2 bases and J by 7 bases, with 5 bases of the junction left unmatched. Germline V CDR1 and CDR2: LNHDA, SQIVND (reference sequence). The CDR3 length is 15 residues. CDR3: CASSIWTGANSPLHF. In DNA form, the CDR3 reads TGTGCCAGTAGTATATGGACAGGAGCAAATTCACCCCTCCACTTT.

This clone was observed a single time. This rearrangement joins TRBV6-5 to TRBJ1-1; possible D gene TRBD1, 5 bases. Germline V gives CDR1 MNHEY, CDR2 SVGAGI. The V and J ends lost 6 bases and 2 bases respectively, with 16 bases between them. CDR3 length equals 15 residues. For the CDR3, the DNA is TGTGCCAGCAGAACGTTCGGGAGGGGAAACACTGAAGCTTTCTTT. Translating gives CASRTFGRGNTEAFF.

This CDR3 is CASIKVTGGISASSPLHF. As DNA, the CDR3 is TGTGCCAGCATCAAAGTCACAGGGGGCATATCAGCAAGTTCACCCCTCCACTTT. The gene calls are TRBV9 and TRBJ1-6, with 9 nucleotides matching TRBD1. Germline assignment: CDR1 SGDLS and CDR2 YYNGEE. The CDR3 has 18 residues. After removal of 6 bases from V and 9 bases from J, the junction contained 19 bases not matched to a gene.

V is TRBV28 and J is TRBJ1-4; the D is unclear. Germline V gene sequence: CDR1 MDHEN, CDR2 SYDVKM. Between the trimmed V and J ends, which lost 3 bases and 4 bases, there was a span of 3 bases. CDR3 length: 12 residues. CDR3 nucleotides: TGTGCCAGCAGTTTGATTAATGAAAAACTGTTTTTT. It yields the protein CASSLINEKLFF.

This chain links TRBV4-1 with TRBJ2-6; D call uncertain. Between the trimmed V and J ends, which lost 3 bases and 0 bases, there was a span of 12 bases. The CDR3 runs to 17 residues. Germline V CDR1 and CDR2: MGHRA, YSYEKL. CDR3: CASSHSSTSSGANVLTF. CDR3 sequence (DNA): TGCGCCAGCAGCCACTCATCGACATCCTCTGGGGCCAACGTCCTGACTTTC.

The chain couples TRBV6-6 to TRBJ2-3; 10 bases line up with TRBD1. Germline assignment: CDR1 MNHNY and CDR2 SVGAGI (reference sequence). The ends lost 8 bases at V and 6 bases at J; junction bases unmatched: 8. The CDR3 extends over 14 amino acids. CDR3 amino acids: CASHTGTGADTQYF. CDR3 nucleotide sequence: TGTGCCAGCCACACCGGGACAGGGGCGGATACGCAGTATTTT.

The chain combines TRBV18 with TRBJ2-1, with D unclear. V was pared by 1 base and J by 5 bases, with 12 bases between. In germline, CDR1 is KGHSH, CDR2 LQKENI. CDR3 length: 15 residues. The CDR3 sequence is CASSPLESNNNEQFF. The CDR3 coding sequence is TGTGCCAGCTCACCACTAGAGTCTAACAACAATGAGCAGTTCTTC.

The chain employs TRBV7-3 and TRBJ1-1; D may be TRBD1 (6 bases). Germline V gives CDR1 SGHTA, CDR2 FQGTGA. V lost 5 bases and J lost 4, with 14 bases in between. This CDR3 has 14 amino acids. CDR3 coding DNA: TGTGCCAGCAGCGCTACAGGGAGGGGCACTGAAGCTTTCTTT. Translation gives CASSATGRGTEAFF.

The rearrangement links TRBV18 to TRBJ2-1; 7 positions agree with TRBD1. The germline V gene has CDR1 KGHSH and CDR2 LQKENI. J lost 0 bases, V lost 2 bases, and 4 bases had no gene match. The CDR3 has 16 amino acids. CDR3 nucleotide sequence: TGTGCCAGCTCACCATTCACAGGGGTCTCCTACAATGAGCAGTTCTTC. Its protein is CASSPFTGVSYNEQFF.

The chain joins TRBV6-1 to TRBJ1-1, with D unresolved. The germline V and J ends were trimmed by 7 bases and 0 bases, with 12 bases remaining between them. Germline V gene sequence: CDR1 MNHNS, CDR2 SASEGT. This CDR3 region has 14 residues. CDR3 sequence reads: CASTLGRVNTEAFF. In DNA, the CDR3 is TGTGCCAGCACCCTAGGACGGGTGAACACTGAAGCTTTCTTT.

This clone was seen a handful of times. For the CDR3, the DNA is TGTGCCAGCTCGCCGGACAGGGGGCTTGGAGAGACCCAGTACTTC. Encoded protein: CASSPDRGLGETQYF. The V call is TRBV18, the J call TRBJ2-5, with 11 bases fitting TRBD1. The germline V gene has CDR1 KGHSH and CDR2 LQKENI. CDR3 length equals 15 residues. V was clipped by 6 bases and J by 4 bases; unmatched bases: 7.

V is TRBV14 and J is TRBJ1-1; TRBD1 might be the D (5 bases). V lost 5 bases to trimming and J lost 4 bases, with 11 bases between them. The CDR3 consists of 13 residues. Germline V gene lookup returns CDR1 SGHDN and CDR2 FVKESK. CDR3 in DNA: TGTGCCAGCAGCTCGTCGGGGCGCACTGAAGCTTTCTTT. Translated, it gives CASSSSGRTEAFF.

The rearrangement joins TRBV30 to TRBJ1-2; D remains ambiguous. Germline V gene sequence: CDR1 GTSNPN, CDR2 SVGIG (reference sequence). The CDR3 contains 12 residues. The V end lost 1 base, the J end lost 3 bases, and 6 bases lay between the germline ends. The chain's CDR3 is CAWSETDYGYTF. The CDR3 nucleotides are TGTGCCTGGAGTGAAACAGACTATGGCTACACCTTC.

The rearrangement joins TRBV19 to TRBJ1-5; no definite D call. Germline CDR1 is LNHDA and CDR2 is SQIVND (reference sequence). Trimming stripped 6 bases from V and 7 bases from J, with 13 bases between. CDR3 length: 13 amino acids. CDR3 nucleotide sequence: TGTGCCAGTAGGGACCCGAAGGGCCAGCCCCAGCATTTT. Amino acid sequence: CASRDPKGQPQHF.

This chain links TRBV2 with TRBJ1-2, with TRBD1 as a possible D gene (5 bases). The CDR3 runs 12 residues. CDR1 SNHLY and CDR2 FYNNEI come from the germline V gene. Trimming shortened V by 7 bases and J by 8 bases, and 14 bases separated the two germline ends. The CDR3 DNA reads as TGTGCCAGCACTCCGACGGGGCTCGGCTACACCTTC. Amino acid sequence: CASTPTGLGYTF.

The sample holds one count of this clone. The chain combines TRBV19 with TRBJ1-2; the D gene is possibly TRBD1 (6 bases). V gave up 11 bases and J gave up 4 bases, with 23 bases separating them. The CDR3 loop spans 15 amino acids. Germline loops: CDR1 LNHDA, CDR2 SQIVND (reference sequence). CDR3 in DNA: TGTGCCTCAAGGGGGACCGGTGAACCTCTCTATGGCTACACCTTC. This codes for CASRGTGEPLYGYTF.